Following are 8 T cell receptor beta chains from one sample sequenced in a study of control samples from healthy donors and cancer patients. Clones were sequenced by immunoSEQ multiplex PCR, and TCRdb holds only the in-frame ones, with some missing. The table has under 70,000 clones, roughly 88% seen once. The sample consisted of blood. These receptor sequences come from a middle-aged man in good health.

This clone has only one observation. V and J are TRBV9 and TRBJ2-5; 15 positions match TRBD2. Germline V gene sequence: CDR1 SGDLS, CDR2 YYNGEE. The CDR3 is made up of 16 amino acids. The V gene end was trimmed by 4 bases and the J gene end by 4 bases; junction bases not matched to a gene: 5. The CDR3 loop is CASSLPGLAGGETQYF. The CDR3 nucleotides are TGTGCCAGCAGCCTCCCGGGACTAGCGGGAGGAGAGACCCAGTACTTC.

This chain connects TRBV28 to TRBJ1-5; 7 bases align to TRBD1. Germline assignment: CDR1 MDHEN and CDR2 SYDVKM. This CDR3 has 16 amino acids. Losses at the gene ends were 6 bases for V and 2 bases for J; bases not matched to a gene: 10. This CDR3 is CASSSGQASGNQPQHF. CDR3 DNA sequence: TGTGCCAGCAGCTCTGGACAGGCAAGCGGCAATCAGCCCCAGCATTTT.

The J gene is TRBJ2-7, the V gene TRBV27, with 14 bases matching TRBD2. The junction had 8 bases not matched to a gene; V was cut back by 4 bases and J by 3 bases. Looked up from germline, CDR1 is MNHEY and CDR2 is SMNVEV (reference sequence). This CDR3 contains 17 residues. For the CDR3, the DNA is TGTGCCAGCAGTTCGTGGACTAGCGGGAGGTCGCTCTACGAGCAGTACTTC. As protein: CASSSWTSGRSLYEQYF.

This clone was seen more than once but under ten times. The rearrangement links TRBV2 to TRBJ2-2, with 7 positions matching TRBD1. V trimming: 3 bases; J trimming: 4 bases; junction bases outside the gene matches: 2. The CDR3 sequence is 14 residues long. CDR1 is SNHLY, CDR2 FYNNEI, per germline. In DNA form, the CDR3 reads TGTGCCAGCAGTGACGGACAGGTCACCGGGGAGCTGTTTTTT. Residues: CASSDGQVTGELFF.

The chain recombines TRBV7-2 with TRBJ1-2, with a possible D match to TRBD1 (5 bases). Germline V lookup: CDR1 SGHTA, CDR2 FQGNSA. V lost 3 bases and J 8 bases, leaving 10 bases between the germline ends. The CDR3 runs to 12 residues. The CDR3 protein is CASSFGEGGYTF. The CDR3 nucleotides read TGTGCCAGCAGCTTTGGGGAGGGGGGCTACACCTTC.

The CDR3 spells CASSFEVPPYEQYF. The CDR3 DNA sequence: TGCGCCAGCAGCTTTGAAGTTCCACCCTACGAGCAGTACTTC. The J gene is TRBJ2-7, the V gene TRBV5-1; D not certain. The length of the CDR3 is 14 residues. CDR1 and CDR2 (germline): SGHRS, YFSETQ. V dropped 2 bases and J dropped 2 bases, with 11 bases sitting between them. Variable domain in full (rest from reference TRBV5-1 and TRBJ2-7): KAGVTQTPRYLIKTRGQQVTLSCSPISGHRSVSWYQQTPGQGLQFLFEYFSETQRNKGNFPGRFSGRQFSNSRSEMNVSTLELGDSALYLCASSFEVPPYEQYFGPGTRLTVT.

This sequence joins TRBV30 and TRBJ2-2; D not resolved. V lost 2 bases, J lost 3 bases, and 7 bases lay in between. Germline values: CDR1 GTSNPN, CDR2 SVGIG (reference sequence). The CDR3 is 13 amino acids. As DNA, the CDR3 is TGTGCCTGGAGTCCTTCGTACACCGGGGAGCTGTTTTTT. It codes for CAWSPSYTGELFF. Full variable domain (remainder filled in from reference TRBV30 and TRBJ2-2): SQTIHQWPATLVQPVGSPLSLECTVEGTSNPNLYWYRQAAGRGLQLLFYSVGIGQISSEVPQNLSASRPQDRQFILSSKKLLLSDSGFYLCAWSPSYTGELFFGEGSRLTVL.

This clone has only one observation. The chain has TRBV27 and TRBJ2-7; TRBD1 matches at 7 bases. CDR1 and CDR2 (germline): MNHEY, SMNVEV (reference sequence). The V gene end was trimmed by 6 bases and the J gene end by 6 bases; junction bases not matched to a gene: 8. The CDR3 spans 13 residues. In DNA, the CDR3 is TGTGCCAGCAGCCAGGGGGTGGCGGGCGAGCAGTACTTC. This gives the protein CASSQGVAGEQYF.